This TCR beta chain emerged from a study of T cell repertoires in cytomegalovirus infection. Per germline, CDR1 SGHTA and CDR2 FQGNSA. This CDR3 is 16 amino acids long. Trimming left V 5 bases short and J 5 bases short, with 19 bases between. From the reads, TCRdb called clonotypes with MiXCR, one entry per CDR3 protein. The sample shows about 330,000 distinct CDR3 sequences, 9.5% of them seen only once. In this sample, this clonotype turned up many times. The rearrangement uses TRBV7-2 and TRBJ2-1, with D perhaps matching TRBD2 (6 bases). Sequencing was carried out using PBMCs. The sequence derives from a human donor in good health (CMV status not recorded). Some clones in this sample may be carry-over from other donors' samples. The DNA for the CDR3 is TGTGCCAGCAGCCGTAGGGGAGGCCCAATTAACAATGAGCAGTTCTTC. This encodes CASSRRGGPINNEQFF.